This passage covers 32 T cell receptor beta chains from one sample sequenced in a study of control samples from healthy donors and cancer patients. Libraries were prepared by immunoSEQ multiplex PCR; TCRdb keeps only in-frame clonotypes and omits some of them. This table has approximately 50,000 clones, approximately 90% appearing once. Specimen: PBMCs. All receptors come from a man aged 25 to 45 with colorectal cancer.

Note on this clone: In the same sample, other DNA sequences code for this CDR3. This chain connects TRBV5-1 to TRBJ1-6; D is unclear. V gave up 7 bases and J gave up 6 bases, with 17 bases separating them. The length of the CDR3 is 15 residues. Per germline, CDR1 SGHRS and CDR2 YFSETQ. The DNA of the CDR3 is TGCGCCAGCTCAGACGGGCAGCTAGTTAATTCACCCCTCCACTTT. Protein: CASSDGQLVNSPLHF.

The gene calls are TRBV14 and TRBJ2-3; 8 nucleotides agree with TRBD2. V was pared by 0 bases and J by 5 bases, with 10 bases of the junction left unmatched. Germline CDR1 SGHDN, CDR2 FVKESK. There are 17 residues in the CDR3. In DNA form, the CDR3 reads TGTGCCAGCAGCCAAGATTATATAGCGGGGTTTAAAGATACGCAGTATTTT. It translates to CASSQDYIAGFKDTQYF.

In the case of this clone: Other DNA sequences from this sample encode an identical CDR3 as well. The rearrangement links TRBV9 to TRBJ2-3, with 9 bases fitting TRBD2. Germline loops: CDR1 SGDLS, CDR2 YYNGEE. V trimming: 0 bases; J trimming: 2 bases; junction bases outside the gene matches: 1. The CDR3 has 15 amino acids. This chain's CDR3 is CASSVGGGATDTQYF. CDR3 nucleotide sequence: TGTGCCAGCAGCGTAGGCGGGGGGGCCACAGATACGCAGTATTTT.

This chain joins TRBV7-9 and TRBJ2-3; possible D gene TRBD2, 7 bases. The CDR3 is 14 amino acids. The ends were cut back, 3 bases at V and 4 bases at J, with 11 bases in the middle. CDR1 and CDR2 (germline): SEHNR, FQNEAQ (reference sequence). The CDR3 bases are TGTGCCAGCAGCTTTGGGGGGGCGGCAGATACGCAGTATTTT. Its translation is CASSFGGAADTQYF.

The V and J genes are TRBV11-2 and TRBJ1-6; D possibly corresponds to TRBD1 (5 bases). The CDR3 length is 14 residues. Germline CDR1 reads SGHAT; CDR2 reads FQNNGV. The germline V and J ends were trimmed by 5 bases and 5 bases, with 10 bases remaining between them. Written as DNA, the CDR3 is TGTGCCAGCAGCGGGGGAGGGGATAATTCACCCCTCCACTTT. This encodes CASSGGGDNSPLHF.

The V and J genes are TRBV2 and TRBJ2-7; either TRBD1 or TRBD2 may supply D (5 bases each). The CDR3 spans 13 residues. The V end lost 11 bases, the J end lost 0 bases, and 14 bases lay between the germline ends. Germline V gene sequence: CDR1 SNHLY, CDR2 FYNNEI. In DNA form, the CDR3 reads TGTGCCTCCAAGGGGAGCAGCTCCTACGAGCAGTACTTC. This translates into CASKGSSSYEQYF.

This chain links TRBV7-6 with TRBJ2-4; possible D gene TRBD1, 6 bases. The V end lost 2 bases, the J end lost 15 bases, and 26 bases lay between the germline ends. CDR3 size: 16 residues. The germline CDR1 and CDR2 sequences are SGHVS and FNYEAQ. The CDR3 protein is CASSLRPPGVEGVRYF. The CDR3 coding sequence is TGTGCCAGCAGCTTACGACCTCCAGGGGTCGAAGGCGTTCGGTACTTC.

The chain recombines TRBV18 with TRBJ2-1; TRBD1 or TRBD2 may be the D gene (5 bases each). The V gene lost 3 bases and the J gene lost 5 bases, with 11 bases spanning the gap. Per germline, CDR1 KGHSH and CDR2 LQKENI. There are 14 residues in the CDR3. CDR3 in amino acids: CASSPGDRDNEQFF. The DNA for the CDR3 is TGTGCCAGCTCACCCGGGGACCGGGACAATGAGCAGTTCTTC.

This clone was picked up one time. This chain joins TRBV28 and TRBJ1-2; 8 positions match TRBD1. V lost 4 bases, J lost 2 bases, and 3 bases stayed unmatched. The CDR3 sequence is 14 residues long. Germline V gene data show CDR1 as MDHEN and CDR2 as SYDVKM. CDR3 in DNA: TGTGCCAGCAGTTCAGGGACAGGCAACTATGGCTACACCTTC. Its protein is CASSSGTGNYGYTF.

The CDR3 DNA reads TGCGCCAGCAGCTCGGGACAGGATAACACCGGGGAGCTGTTTTTT. As protein: CASSSGQDNTGELFF. This rearrangement joins TRBV5-1 to TRBJ2-2; 8 bases align to TRBD1. The ends lost 3 bases at V and 2 bases at J; junction bases unmatched: 3. This CDR3 spans 15 amino acids. CDR1 and CDR2 (germline): SGHRS, YFSETQ. Filled out from reference TRBV5-1 and TRBJ2-2, the complete variable domain reads KAGVTQTPRYLIKTRGQQVTLSCSPISGHRSVSWYQQTPGQGLQFLFEYFSETQRNKGNFPGRFSGRQFSNSRSEMNVSTLELGDSALYLCASSSGQDNTGELFFGEGSRLTVL.

The chain is built from TRBV10-2 and TRBJ1-1, with D uncertain. CDR1 WSHSY and CDR2 SAAADI come from the germline V gene. There are 13 residues in the CDR3. V was clipped by 6 bases and J by 3 bases, with 11 bases between them. The CDR3 reads CASRRFVYTEAFF. The CDR3, as DNA: TGCGCCAGCAGGCGGTTCGTCTACACTGAAGCTTTCTTT.

The chain links TRBV9 to TRBJ1-6; 7 positions agree with TRBD1. This CDR3 contains 16 residues. V was pared by 4 bases and J by 6 bases, with 10 bases of the junction left unmatched. CDR1 SGDLS and CDR2 YYNGEE come from the germline V gene. This chain's CDR3 is CASSKDTGASNSPLHF. As DNA, the CDR3 is TGTGCCAGCAGCAAAGATACAGGGGCCAGTAATTCACCCCTCCACTTT.

This clone was detected only once. This rearrangement joins TRBV6-5 to TRBJ2-5; D is unclear. Looked up from germline, CDR1 is MNHEY and CDR2 is SVGAGI. Trimming left V 2 bases short and J 5 bases short, with 9 bases between. CDR3 length: 13 amino acids. The CDR3 sequence is CASSYALGETQYF. Written as DNA, the CDR3 is TGTGCCAGCAGTTACGCCCTTGGGGAGACCCAGTACTTC.

The sample holds one count of this clone. The chain recombines TRBV27 with TRBJ2-7; possibly TRBD1 for D (6 bases). This CDR3 contains 13 residues. Trimming cost V 5 bases and J 3 bases, with 11 bases left between them. CDR1 and CDR2 from the germline V gene are MNHEY and SMNVEV (reference sequence). CDR3 bases: TGTGCCAGCAGTCTGACCAGGGGCTACGAGCAGTACGTC. Protein product: CASSLTRGYEQYV.

The chain uses TRBV5-8 and TRBJ1-2; D is perhaps TRBD1 (5 bases). Germline V gene lookup returns CDR1 SGHTS and CDR2 YDEGEE. Trimming cost V 0 bases and J 5 bases, with 17 bases left between them. The CDR3 spans 16 residues. CDR3 in amino acids: CASSLAGAALPYGYTF. The CDR3 nucleotides are TGTGCCAGCAGCTTGGCCGGGGCCGCTCTCCCTTATGGCTACACCTTC.

This clone is classed as medium-sized. The chain has TRBV6-1 and TRBJ2-3; 8 nucleotides agree with TRBD2. The CDR3 is 16 residues long. The ends lost 2 bases at V and 4 bases at J; junction bases unmatched: 8. The germline V gene encodes CDR1 MNHNS and CDR2 SASEGT. CDR3 amino acids: CASSETSGGGADTQYF. CDR3 in DNA: TGTGCCAGCAGTGAAACCAGCGGGGGTGGCGCAGATACGCAGTATTTT.

The V and J genes are TRBV7-9 and TRBJ2-7; D is possibly TRBD1 (5 bases). Germline V gives CDR1 SEHNR, CDR2 FQNEAQ (reference sequence). The CDR3 runs 13 residues. Trimming shortened V by 3 bases and J by 3 bases, and 9 bases separated the two germline ends. This CDR3 is CASSFGALYEQYF. The CDR3 DNA follows: TGTGCCAGCAGCTTTGGGGCCCTCTACGAGCAGTACTTC.

The V call is TRBV12-3 or TRBV12-4, the J call TRBJ1-5; D is undetermined. The CDR3 length is 12 residues. The V gene lost 3 bases and the J gene lost 7 bases, with 7 bases spanning the gap. The CDR3 spells CASSLGGQPQHF. DNA for the CDR3: TGTGCCAGCAGTTTGGGCGGGCAGCCCCAGCATTTT.

The chain is built from TRBV18 and TRBJ1-1; D is unresolved. With 5 bases removed from V and 1 base from J, the gap between germline ends came to 5 bases. The CDR3 consists of 12 residues. CDR1 is KGHSH and CDR2 is LQKENI in the germline V gene. The CDR3 DNA follows: TGTGCCAGCTCATCCACGAACACTGAAGCTTTCTTT. It specifies CASSSTNTEAFF.

V is TRBV12-5 and J is TRBJ2-4; 7 nucleotides agree with TRBD1. This CDR3 region has 15 residues. The J segment lost 9 bases and the V segment lost 7 bases, leaving 15 bases of the junction unmatched. Germline V CDR1 and CDR2: LGHNT, FRNRAP. The CDR3 DNA sequence: TGTGCTAGTGAACCATCGACAGGGTCTTTTGGCATTCAGTACTTC. This encodes CASEPSTGSFGIQYF.

This rearrangement joins TRBV9 to TRBJ1-6; no reliable D call. V gave up 0 bases and J gave up 2 bases, with 12 bases separating them. Germline CDR1 SGDLS, CDR2 YYNGEE. CDR3 length equals 17 residues. CDR3 sequence (DNA): TGTGCCAGCAGCGTAGTGGCCGGCGAACCCTATAATTCACCCCTCCACTTT. Residues: CASSVVAGEPYNSPLHF. The whole variable domain, remainder taken from reference TRBV9 and TRBJ1-6, is DSGVTQTPKHLITATGQRVTLRCSPRSGDLSVYWYQQSLDQGLQFLIQYYNGEERAKGNILERFSAQQFPDLHSELNLSSLELGDSALYFCASSVVAGEPYNSPLHFGNGTRLTVT.

This clone showed up just a few times. The CDR3 DNA is TGTGCCAGCAGTAGACAGGGGGTAGATGAAAAACTGTTTTTT. Translation gives CASSRQGVDEKLFF. V usage is TRBV2 and J usage is TRBJ1-4; TRBD1 matches 9 bases. The CDR3 runs 14 residues. The V gene end was trimmed by 5 bases and the J gene end by 6 bases; junction bases not matched to a gene: 4. Germline assignment: CDR1 SNHLY and CDR2 FYNNEI.

This chain links TRBV11-3 with TRBJ1-3; D is undetermined. V was cut by 2 bases and J by 4 bases, with 15 bases left in between. The CDR3 totals 16 residues. Germline V CDR1 and CDR2: SGHNT, YENEEA. CDR3 sequence reads: CASSLLIPRSGNTIYF. The CDR3 DNA follows: TGTGCCAGCAGCTTACTGATTCCACGTTCGGGAAACACCATATATTTT. Full variable domain (outside the CDR3, taken from reference TRBV11-3 and TRBJ1-3): EAGVVQSPRYKIIEKKQPVAFWCNPISGHNTLYWYLQNLGQGPELLIRYENEEAVDDSQLPKDRFSAERLKGVDSTLKIQPAELGDSAVYLCASSLLIPRSGNTIYFGEGSWLTVV.

This clone was counted a single time. The chain uses TRBV19 and TRBJ1-1, with 8 positions matching TRBD1. The CDR3 spans 15 residues. J gave up 4 bases and V 4 bases, and 8 bases lay outside the gene matches. In germline, CDR1 is LNHDA, CDR2 SQIVND (reference sequence). The CDR3 loop is CASSRGQALGTEAFF. The CDR3 nucleotides are TGTGCCAGTAGTAGGGGACAGGCCCTGGGCACTGAAGCTTTCTTT.

The chain carries TRBV10-1 and TRBJ1-2; 9 bases align to TRBD1. The V segment lost 8 bases and the J segment 0 bases; nucleotides outside the gene matches: 7. Germline CDR1 reads WNHNN; CDR2 reads SYGVQD (reference sequence). The CDR3 is made up of 15 amino acids. CDR3 region: CASWINRGPNYGYTF. DNA of the CDR3: TGCGCCAGCTGGATTAACAGGGGGCCTAACTATGGCTACACCTTC.

This chain uses TRBV19 with TRBJ1-4; D is undetermined. The CDR3 totals 11 residues. The V and J ends lost 1 base and 7 bases respectively, with 1 base between them. Germline CDR1 and CDR2: LNHDA and SQIVND (reference sequence). CDR3 loop: CASSIGEKLFF. The CDR3 DNA reads as TGTGCCAGTAGTATAGGTGAAAAACTGTTTTTT.

This chain connects TRBV5-5 to TRBJ1-1, with D possibly being TRBD1 (6 bases). Germline CDR1 SGHKS, CDR2 YYEKEE (reference sequence). This CDR3 has 16 residues. Trimming left V 0 bases short and J 5 bases short, with 17 bases between. The CDR3 is CASSLDPGQVATEAFF. CDR3 in DNA: TGTGCCAGCAGCTTGGATCCGGGACAAGTAGCGACTGAAGCTTTCTTT.

This chain links TRBV4-3 with TRBJ2-1; D may be TRBD1 (6 bases). The V and J ends lost 2 bases and 3 bases respectively, with 11 bases between them. The CDR3 is 15 amino acids. Germline CDR1 and CDR2: LGHNA and YSLEER. CDR3 nucleotide sequence: TGCGCCAGCAGCCAAAATCAGGGGAGCTACAATGAGCAGTTCTTC. This translates into CASSQNQGSYNEQFF.

The V gene is TRBV4-3, the J gene TRBJ1-2; 7 bases fit TRBD1. V shed 4 bases, J shed 2 bases, and the junction held 13 bases outside the gene matches. Germline assignment: CDR1 LGHNA and CDR2 YSLEER. The CDR3 is 17 residues long. CDR3 protein: CASSRSLSGQYNYGYTF. In DNA, the CDR3 is TGCGCCAGCAGCCGGTCCCTTTCGGGACAGTACAACTATGGCTACACCTTC.

V is TRBV6-2 or TRBV6-3 and J is TRBJ2-1; 9 nucleotides line up with TRBD1. Unmatched junction bases numbered 4, after V lost 0 bases and J lost 7 bases. This CDR3 contains 15 residues. In germline, CDR1 is MNHEY, CDR2 SVGEGT. DNA for the CDR3: TGTGCCAGCAGTTACTCCGGGACAGGGTCTAATGAGCAGTTCTTC. Translating it yields CASSYSGTGSNEQFF.

This sequence joins TRBV24-1 and TRBJ2-7; D is undetermined. From germline, CDR1 is KGHDR and CDR2 SFDVKD. The CDR3 is 13 amino acids. Trimming removed 4 bases at V and 4 bases at J, with 10 bases between. In nucleotides, the CDR3 is TGTGCCACCAGTGACCGCTACAGATACGAGCAGTACTTC. Its protein is CATSDRYRYEQYF.

This chain uses TRBV5-1 with TRBJ2-5, with a possible D match to TRBD2 (6 bases). This CDR3 has 14 residues. Deletions cut 5 bases from V and 0 bases from J, with 11 bases between. Germline values: CDR1 SGHRS, CDR2 YFSETQ. CDR3 coding DNA: TGCGCCAGCAGGGTTGGGGGGAACCAAGAGACCCAGTACTTC. This translates into CASRVGGNQETQYF.